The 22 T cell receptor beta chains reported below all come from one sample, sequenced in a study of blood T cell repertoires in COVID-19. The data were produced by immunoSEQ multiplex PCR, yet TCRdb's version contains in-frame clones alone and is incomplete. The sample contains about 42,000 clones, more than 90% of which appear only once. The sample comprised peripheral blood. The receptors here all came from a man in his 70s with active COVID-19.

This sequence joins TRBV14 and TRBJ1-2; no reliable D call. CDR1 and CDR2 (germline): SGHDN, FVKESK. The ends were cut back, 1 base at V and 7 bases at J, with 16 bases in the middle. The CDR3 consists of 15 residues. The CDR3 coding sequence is TGTGCCAGCAGCCAAGGAGGCCTGCCCCCGGGTGGCTACACCTTC. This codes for CASSQGGLPPGGYTF.

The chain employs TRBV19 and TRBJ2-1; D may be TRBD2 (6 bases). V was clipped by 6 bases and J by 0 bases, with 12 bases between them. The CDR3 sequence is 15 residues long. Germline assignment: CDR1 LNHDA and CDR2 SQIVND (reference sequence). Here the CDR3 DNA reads TGTGCCAGTAGCCACCCGGGAGTCTCCTACAATGAGCAGTTCTTC. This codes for CASSHPGVSYNEQFF. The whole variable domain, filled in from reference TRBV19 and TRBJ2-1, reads DGGITQSPKYLFRKEGQNVTLSCEQNLNHDAMYWYRQDPGQGLRLIYYSQIVNDFQKGDIAEGYSVSREKKESFPLTVTSAQKNPTAFYLCASSHPGVSYNEQFFGPGTRLTVL.

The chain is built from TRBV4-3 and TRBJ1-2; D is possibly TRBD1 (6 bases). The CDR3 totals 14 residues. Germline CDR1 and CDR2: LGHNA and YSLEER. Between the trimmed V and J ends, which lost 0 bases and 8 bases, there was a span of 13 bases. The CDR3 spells CASSQDLRGVGYTF. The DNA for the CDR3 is TGCGCCAGCAGCCAAGATCTCAGGGGTGTCGGCTACACCTTC.

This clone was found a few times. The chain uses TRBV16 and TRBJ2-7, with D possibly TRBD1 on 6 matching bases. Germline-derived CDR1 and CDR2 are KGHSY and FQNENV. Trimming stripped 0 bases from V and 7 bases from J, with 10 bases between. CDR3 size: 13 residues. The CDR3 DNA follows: TGTGCCAGCAGCCAATCGCTGAGGGGGGAGCAGTACTTC. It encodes CASSQSLRGEQYF.

CDR3: CASKTGADQPQHF. The CDR3 DNA reads as TGTGCCAGCAAAACAGGGGCCGATCAGCCCCAGCATTTT. The chain couples TRBV27 to TRBJ1-5, with TRBD1 matching over 7 bases. Losses at the gene ends were 7 bases for V and 5 bases for J; bases not matched to a gene: 5. Germline V gene lookup returns CDR1 MNHEY and CDR2 SMNVEV (reference sequence). The CDR3 is made up of 13 amino acids.

The CDR3 loop reads CASSLVQGPTGELFF. The CDR3, as DNA: TGTGCCAGCAGCTTAGTTCAGGGGCCCACCGGGGAGCTGTTTTTT. The chain joins TRBV11-3 to TRBJ2-2; the D gene is possibly TRBD1 (6 bases). The CDR3 is 15 amino acids. The germline CDR1 and CDR2 sequences are SGHNT and YENEEA. Trimming took 1 base from V and 4 from J, leaving 10 bases between them.

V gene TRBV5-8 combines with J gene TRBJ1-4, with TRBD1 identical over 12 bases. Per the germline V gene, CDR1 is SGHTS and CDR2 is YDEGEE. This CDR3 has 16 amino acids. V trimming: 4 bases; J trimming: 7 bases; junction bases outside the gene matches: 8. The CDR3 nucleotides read TGTGCCAGCAGCCCGGGACAGGGGGCGCGCGGTGAAAAACTGTTTTTT. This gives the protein CASSPGQGARGEKLFF. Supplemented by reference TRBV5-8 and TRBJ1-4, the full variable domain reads EAGVTQSPTHLIKTRGQQATLRCSPISGHTSVYWYQQALGLGLQFLLWYDEGEERNRGNFPPRFSGRQFPNYSSELNVNALELEDSALYLCASSPGQGARGEKLFFGSGTQLSVL.

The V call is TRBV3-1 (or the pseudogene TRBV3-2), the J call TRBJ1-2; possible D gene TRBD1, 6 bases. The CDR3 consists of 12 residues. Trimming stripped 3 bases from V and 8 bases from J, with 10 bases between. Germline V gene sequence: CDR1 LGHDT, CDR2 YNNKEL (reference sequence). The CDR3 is CASSHGGLGYTF. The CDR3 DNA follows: TGTGCCAGCAGCCATGGGGGCCTGGGCTACACCTTC.

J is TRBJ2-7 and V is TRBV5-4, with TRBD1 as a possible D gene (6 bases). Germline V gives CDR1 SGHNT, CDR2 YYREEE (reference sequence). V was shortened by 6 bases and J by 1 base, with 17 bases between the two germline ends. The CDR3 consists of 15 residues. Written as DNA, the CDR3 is TGTGCCAGCAACCCCGGTGGGCAGGGGTCCTACGAGCAGTACTTC. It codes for CASNPGGQGSYEQYF. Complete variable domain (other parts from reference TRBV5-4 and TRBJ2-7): ETGVTQSPTHLIKTRGQQVTLRCSSQSGHNTVSWYQQALGQGPQFIFQYYREEENGRGNFPPRFSGLQFPNYSSELNVNALELDDSALYLCASNPGGQGSYEQYFGPGTRLTVT.

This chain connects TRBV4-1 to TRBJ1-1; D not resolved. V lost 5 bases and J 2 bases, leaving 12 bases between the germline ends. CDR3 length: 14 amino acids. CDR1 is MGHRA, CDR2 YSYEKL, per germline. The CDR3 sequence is CASSNVLLNTEAFF. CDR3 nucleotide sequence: TGCGCCAGCAGCAACGTTCTCCTAAACACTGAAGCTTTCTTT.

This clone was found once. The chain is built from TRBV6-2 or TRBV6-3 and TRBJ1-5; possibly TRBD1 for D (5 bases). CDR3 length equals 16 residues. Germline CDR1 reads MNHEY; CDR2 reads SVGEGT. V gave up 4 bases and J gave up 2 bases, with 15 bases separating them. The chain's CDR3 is CASSSAPGLRNQPQHF. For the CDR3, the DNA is TGTGCCAGCAGTTCCGCGCCGGGACTTCGCAATCAGCCCCAGCATTTT.

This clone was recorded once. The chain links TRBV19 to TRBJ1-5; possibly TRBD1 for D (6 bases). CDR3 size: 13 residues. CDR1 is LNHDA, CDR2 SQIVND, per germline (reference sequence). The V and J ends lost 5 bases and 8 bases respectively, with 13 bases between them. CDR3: CASSQQGRKPQHF. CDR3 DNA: TGTGCCAGTAGTCAACAGGGTAGGAAGCCCCAGCATTTT. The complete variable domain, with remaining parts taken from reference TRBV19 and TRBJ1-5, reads DGGITQSPKYLFRKEGQNVTLSCEQNLNHDAMYWYRQDPGQGLRLIYYSQIVNDFQKGDIAEGYSVSREKKESFPLTVTSAQKNPTAFYLCASSQQGRKPQHFGDGTRLSIL.

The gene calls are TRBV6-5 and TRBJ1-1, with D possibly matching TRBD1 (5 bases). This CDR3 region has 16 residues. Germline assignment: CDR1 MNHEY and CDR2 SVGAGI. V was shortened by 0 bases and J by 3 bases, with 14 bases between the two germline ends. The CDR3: CASSYSVGGGDTEAFF. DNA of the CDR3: TGTGCCAGCAGTTACTCGGTGGGGGGGGGAGACACTGAAGCTTTCTTT.

The CDR3 sequence: CASSVAVSGNTIYF. The CDR3 coding sequence is TGTGCCAGCAGCGTAGCAGTTTCTGGAAACACCATATATTTT. The chain uses TRBV9 and TRBJ1-3; unclear D gene. The CDR3 runs to 14 residues. The germline V gene encodes CDR1 SGDLS and CDR2 YYNGEE. Deletions cut 0 bases from V and 1 base from J, with 5 bases between.

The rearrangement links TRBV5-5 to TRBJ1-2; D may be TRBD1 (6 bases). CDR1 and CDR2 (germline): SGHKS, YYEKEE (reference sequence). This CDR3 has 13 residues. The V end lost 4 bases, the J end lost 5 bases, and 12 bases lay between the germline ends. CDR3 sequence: CASSPGGIYGYTF. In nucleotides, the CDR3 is TGTGCCAGCAGCCCGGGGGGCATTTATGGCTACACCTTC. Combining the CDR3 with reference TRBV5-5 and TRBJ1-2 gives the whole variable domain DAGVTQSPTHLIKTRGQQVTLRCSPISGHKSVSWYQQVLGQGPQFIFQYYEKEERGRGNFPDRFSARQFPNYSSELNVNALLLGDSALYLCASSPGGIYGYTFGSGTRLTVV.

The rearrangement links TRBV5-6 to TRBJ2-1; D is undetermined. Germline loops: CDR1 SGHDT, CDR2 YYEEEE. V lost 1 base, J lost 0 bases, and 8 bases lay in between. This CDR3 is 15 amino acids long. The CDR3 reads CASSLFRSSYNEQFF. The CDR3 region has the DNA TGTGCCAGCAGCTTGTTTCGTAGCTCCTACAATGAGCAGTTCTTC.

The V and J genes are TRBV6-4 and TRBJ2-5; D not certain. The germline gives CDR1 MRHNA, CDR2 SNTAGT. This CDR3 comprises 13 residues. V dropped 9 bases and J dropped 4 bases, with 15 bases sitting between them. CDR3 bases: TGTGCCAGTGCTTCAAATTTCGGAGAGACCCAGTACTTC. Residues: CASASNFGETQYF.

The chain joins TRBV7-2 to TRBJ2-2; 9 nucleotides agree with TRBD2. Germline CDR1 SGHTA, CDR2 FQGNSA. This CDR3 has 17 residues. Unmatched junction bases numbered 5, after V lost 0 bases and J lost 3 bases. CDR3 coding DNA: TGTGCCAGCAGCTTAGCTCCTAGCGGGGCCGACACCGGGGAGCTGTTTTTT. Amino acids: CASSLAPSGADTGELFF.

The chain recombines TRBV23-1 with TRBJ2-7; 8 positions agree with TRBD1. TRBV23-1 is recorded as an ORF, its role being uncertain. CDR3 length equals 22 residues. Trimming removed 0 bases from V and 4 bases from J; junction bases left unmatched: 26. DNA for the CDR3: TGCGCCAGCAGTCAATCCGCCCCCAGGGGGCGGCCTGACGGGTTCACGGATTACGAGCAGTACTTC. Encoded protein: CASSQSAPRGRPDGFTDYEQYF.

The CDR3 region is CASSLERTGKTYEQYF. The CDR3 DNA reads as TGTGCCAGCAGCTTAGAACGGACAGGGAAAACCTACGAGCAGTACTTC. This sequence joins TRBV7-2 and TRBJ2-7; 8 bases map to TRBD1. Per germline, CDR1 SGHTA and CDR2 FQGNSA. This CDR3 has 16 residues. Germline trimming cut 1 base from V and 2 bases from J; bases unmatched to any gene: 7.

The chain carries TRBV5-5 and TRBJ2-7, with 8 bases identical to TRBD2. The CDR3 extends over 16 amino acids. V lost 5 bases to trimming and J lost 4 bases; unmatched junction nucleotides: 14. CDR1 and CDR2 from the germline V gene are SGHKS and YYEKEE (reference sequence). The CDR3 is CASRKGSGGPLYEQYF. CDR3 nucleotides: TGTGCCAGCAGGAAGGGATCGGGGGGGCCCCTTTACGAGCAGTACTTC.

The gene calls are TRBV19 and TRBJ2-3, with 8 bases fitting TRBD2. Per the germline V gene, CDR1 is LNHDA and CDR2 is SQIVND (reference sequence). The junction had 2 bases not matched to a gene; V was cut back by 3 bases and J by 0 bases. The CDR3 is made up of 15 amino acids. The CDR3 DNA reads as TGTGCCAGTAGTATCGCGGGGGGAAGCACAGATACGCAGTATTTT. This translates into CASSIAGGSTDTQYF.